This passage covers 18 T cell receptor beta chains from one sample sequenced in a study of beta chain features in type 1 diabetes. The isolated RNA, all of it, was reverse transcribed, so expressed TCRB transcripts were what got sequenced. The repertoire was sequenced with immunoSEQ multiplex PCR; TCRdb's copy has only in-frame clones and lacks some. Here the sample spans almost 350,000 clones, 20% being singletons. Material: naive CD4+ T cells from blood. These receptors originate from a woman in her late teens or twenties in good health.

There are a few counts of this clone. This chain links TRBV7-2 with TRBJ2-2, with 13 bases matching TRBD2. CDR1 SGHTA and CDR2 FQGNSA come from the germline V gene. V lost 5 bases to trimming and J lost 10 bases; unmatched junction nucleotides: 7. This CDR3 is 15 amino acids long. The CDR3 DNA reads as TGTGCCAGCAGCGTCGGACTAGCGGGAGTGGAGGAGCTGTTTTTT. This gives the protein CASSVGLAGVEELFF.

V is TRBV5-4 and J is TRBJ2-5; TRBD2 aligns across 9 bases. The CDR3 runs 15 residues. Germline V CDR1 and CDR2: SGHNT, YYREEE (reference sequence). Trimming at V came to 0 bases and at J to 6 bases, leaving 6 bases not matched to a gene. CDR3 sequence (DNA): TGTGCCAGCAGCTTGGCCGGACTAGCGCGGCAGACCCAGTACTTC. Its protein product is CASSLAGLARQTQYF.

This clone has more than one count but fewer than ten. The chain combines TRBV29-1 with TRBJ2-1, with D possibly TRBD1 on 5 matching bases. V dropped 4 bases and J dropped 5 bases, with 12 bases sitting between them. Germline assignment: CDR1 SQVTM and CDR2 ANQGSEA. This CDR3 is 13 amino acids long. CDR3 sequence: CSVVRVINNEQFF. CDR3 DNA sequence: TGCAGCGTTGTCAGGGTAATTAACAATGAGCAGTTCTTC.

This clone has a handful of counts. V and J are TRBV27 and TRBJ2-6; D ambiguous. The CDR3 has 15 amino acids. Trimming took 8 bases from V and 0 from J, leaving 11 bases between them. The V gene's germline CDR1 is MNHEY and CDR2 SMNVEV (reference sequence). CDR3 sequence: CASQSVSSGANVLTF. The CDR3 DNA sequence: TGTGCCAGCCAATCGGTGAGCTCTGGGGCCAACGTCCTGACTTTC.

Only a few counts were recorded for this clone. The sample holds other DNA sequences that translate to the same CDR3. The chain has TRBV30 and TRBJ2-5, with 7 bases aligning to TRBD1. Per germline, CDR1 GTSNPN and CDR2 SVGIG (reference sequence). This CDR3 contains 13 residues. The J segment lost 1 base and the V segment lost 4 bases, leaving 3 bases of the junction unmatched. The CDR3 region has the DNA TGTGCCTGGACCGGGACAGCCCAAGAGACCCAGTACTTC. Residues: CAWTGTAQETQYF. The full variable domain, rest sourced from reference TRBV30 and TRBJ2-5, is SQTIHQWPATLVQPVGSPLSLECTVEGTSNPNLYWYRQAAGRGLQLLFYSVGIGQISSEVPQNLSASRPQDRQFILSSKKLLLSDSGFYLCAWTGTAQETQYFGPGTRLLVL.

The rearrangement links TRBV23-1 to TRBJ2-1; 7 bases match TRBD2. TRBV23-1 is sorted into the ORF group, with uncertain function. V shed 0 bases and J 9 bases; nucleotides not matched to a gene: 2. This CDR3 region has 13 residues. The CDR3 nucleotides are TGCGCCAGCAGTCAATCCGGGGGGTCTGAGCAGTTCTTC. It specifies CASSQSGGSEQFF.

V is TRBV7-9 and J is TRBJ2-1; a weak D match, TRBD2 (5 bases). The V end was cut by 4 bases, the J end by 0 bases, with 13 bases between. The germline gives CDR1 SEHNR, CDR2 FQNEAQ (reference sequence). CDR3 size: 16 residues. CDR3 nucleotide sequence: TGTGCCAGCAGCTACCGAGAGGGAAGCTCCTACAATGAGCAGTTCTTC. It is translated as CASSYREGSSYNEQFF.

This chain joins TRBV4-2 and TRBJ2-7; 12 bases match TRBD1. Germline CDR1 is LGHNA and CDR2 is YNFKEQ. The CDR3 is made up of 16 amino acids. V gave up 0 bases and J gave up 2 bases; unmatched junction bases: 2. The CDR3 region is CASSQDGTGGTYEQYF. The CDR3 DNA reads as TGTGCCAGCAGCCAAGACGGGACAGGGGGCACCTACGAGCAGTACTTC.

This chain links TRBV11-2 with TRBJ2-1; tentatively, D is TRBD2 (7 bases). This CDR3 has 15 amino acids. CDR1 and CDR2 (germline): SGHAT, FQNNGV. Trimming pared 1 base from V and 9 bases from J, leaving 16 bases between. The CDR3 sequence is CASSLGGGLLGEQFF. The CDR3, as DNA: TGTGCCAGCAGCTTAGGGGGGGGCCTTTTGGGTGAGCAGTTCTTC.

The sample holds a few counts of this clone. The genes are TRBV7-3 and TRBJ1-2; 9 nucleotides line up with TRBD1. The CDR3 spans 17 residues. Germline CDR1 is SGHTA and CDR2 is FQGTGA. Trimming cost V 5 bases and J 4 bases; bases outside gene matches: 14. The CDR3 is CASSRPRDRDEAYGYTF. The CDR3 DNA sequence: TGTGCCAGCAGCCGTCCGAGGGACAGGGACGAGGCCTATGGCTACACCTTC.

The chain uses TRBV20-1 and TRBJ2-5, with a possible D match to TRBD2 (6 bases). Per germline, CDR1 DFQATT and CDR2 SNEGSKA (reference sequence). CDR3 length: 11 residues. The germline V and J ends were trimmed by 2 bases and 7 bases, with 8 bases remaining between them. The CDR3 DNA follows: TGCAGTGCTAGAAGGGAGGCGACCCAGTACTTC. This codes for CSARREATQYF.

This sequence joins TRBV30 and TRBJ2-2, with 8 bases that match TRBD2. Trimming took 3 bases from V and 5 from J; bases not matched to a gene: 2. CDR1 is GTSNPN, CDR2 SVGIG, per germline (reference sequence). This CDR3 comprises 13 residues. The DNA for the CDR3 is TGTGCCTGGAGCCGGGGGGGGACCGGGGAGCTGTTTTTT. Its protein product is CAWSRGGTGELFF.

This clone was recorded a few times. The chain carries TRBV7-9 and TRBJ1-2; maybe TRBD1 (6 bases). Germline assignment: CDR1 SEHNR and CDR2 FQNEAQ (reference sequence). Trimming cost V 4 bases and J 6 bases, with 12 bases left between them. This CDR3 is built from 13 residues. CDR3 protein: CASSSANRDGYTF. CDR3 bases: TGTGCCAGCAGCTCAGCAAACAGGGATGGCTACACCTTC.

This clone occurred a few times. The rearrangement uses TRBV9 and TRBJ1-2, with D hard to call. Trimming removed 4 bases at V and 8 bases at J, with 15 bases between. CDR1 SGDLS and CDR2 YYNGEE come from the germline V gene. The length of the CDR3 is 13 residues. The CDR3 region has the DNA TGTGCCAGCAGCCCCACGGGTACCGGGGGCTACACCTTC. It translates to CASSPTGTGGYTF.

V is TRBV6-5 and J is TRBJ1-2, with D hard to call. The CDR3 has 16 amino acids. Between the trimmed V and J ends, which lost 0 bases and 3 bases, there was a span of 14 bases. Germline V lookup: CDR1 MNHEY, CDR2 SVGAGI. CDR3 nucleotides: TGTGCCAGCAGTTACTCTTACAGCGGTCAGGACTATGGCTACACCTTC. This gives the protein CASSYSYSGQDYGYTF.

This clone was detected a few times. This rearrangement joins TRBV4-3 to TRBJ1-6; 7 positions agree with TRBD1. There are 15 residues in the CDR3. V shed 0 bases and J 9 bases; nucleotides not matched to a gene: 5. CDR1 is LGHNA and CDR2 is YSLEER in the germline V gene. CDR3 sequence (DNA): TGCGCCAGCAGCCAAGAAGGGGGCCAGACTTCACCCCTCCACTTT. Amino acids: CASSQEGGQTSPLHF.

The V gene is TRBV7-2, the J gene TRBJ2-1; possibly TRBD1 for D (6 bases). The CDR3 extends over 16 amino acids. Germline V gene lookup returns CDR1 SGHTA and CDR2 FQGNSA. V lost 7 bases and J lost 8, with 24 bases in between. This chain's CDR3 is CASNPGVGLQGDEQFF. In DNA form, the CDR3 reads TGTGCCAGCAATCCAGGGGTAGGGCTCCAAGGGGATGAGCAGTTCTTC.

J is TRBJ2-1 and V is TRBV5-1; TRBD2 matches at 13 bases. The CDR3 extends over 17 amino acids. Germline V gene lookup returns CDR1 SGHRS and CDR2 YFSETQ. Trimming took 4 bases from V and 8 from J; bases not matched to a gene: 12. CDR3 DNA: TGCGCCAGCAGCCCCCTACCGGGACTAGCGGGACTAGATGAGCAGTTCTTC. This encodes CASSPLPGLAGLDEQFF.